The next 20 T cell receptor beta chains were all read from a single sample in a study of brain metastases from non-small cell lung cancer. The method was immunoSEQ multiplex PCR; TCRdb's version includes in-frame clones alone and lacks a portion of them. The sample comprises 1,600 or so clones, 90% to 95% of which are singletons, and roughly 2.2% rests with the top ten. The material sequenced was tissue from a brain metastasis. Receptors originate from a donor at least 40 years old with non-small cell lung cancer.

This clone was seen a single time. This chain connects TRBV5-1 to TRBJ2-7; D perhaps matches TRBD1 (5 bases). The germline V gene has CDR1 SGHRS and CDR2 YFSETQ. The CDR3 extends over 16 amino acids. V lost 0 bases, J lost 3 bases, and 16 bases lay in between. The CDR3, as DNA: TGCGCCAGCAGCTTGGGGAGTGTGACAGAGCTCTACGAGCAGTACTTC. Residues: CASSLGSVTELYEQYF.

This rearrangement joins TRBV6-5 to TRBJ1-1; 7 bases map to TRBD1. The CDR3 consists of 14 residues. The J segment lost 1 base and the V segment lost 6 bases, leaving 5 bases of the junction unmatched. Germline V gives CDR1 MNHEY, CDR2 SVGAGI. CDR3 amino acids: CASRRGQPNTEAFF. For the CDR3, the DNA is TGTGCCAGCAGGCGGGGACAGCCGAACACTGAAGCTTTCTTT.

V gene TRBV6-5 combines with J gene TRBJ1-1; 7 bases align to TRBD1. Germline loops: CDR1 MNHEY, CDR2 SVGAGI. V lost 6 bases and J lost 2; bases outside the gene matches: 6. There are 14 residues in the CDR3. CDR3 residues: CASRRRQGNTEAFF. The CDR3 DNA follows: TGTGCCAGCAGGCGAAGACAGGGTAACACTGAAGCTTTCTTT.

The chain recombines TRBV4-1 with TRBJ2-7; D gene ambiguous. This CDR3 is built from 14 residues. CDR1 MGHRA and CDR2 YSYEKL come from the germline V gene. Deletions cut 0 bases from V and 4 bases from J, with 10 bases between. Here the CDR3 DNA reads TGCGCCAGCAGCCAAGATCAGCCAGGATACGAGCAGTACTTC. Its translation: CASSQDQPGYEQYF.

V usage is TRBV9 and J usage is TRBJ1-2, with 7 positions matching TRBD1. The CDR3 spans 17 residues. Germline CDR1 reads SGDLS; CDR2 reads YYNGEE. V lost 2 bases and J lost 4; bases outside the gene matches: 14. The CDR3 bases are TGTGCCAGCAGCGTCCGGGACAGCCCCCTCGGCGCCTATGGCTACACCTTC. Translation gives CASSVRDSPLGAYGYTF.

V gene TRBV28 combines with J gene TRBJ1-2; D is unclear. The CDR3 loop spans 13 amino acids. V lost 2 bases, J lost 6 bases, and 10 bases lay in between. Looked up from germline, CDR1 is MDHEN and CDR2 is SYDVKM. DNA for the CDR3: TGTGCCAGCAGTTTAAAGTCAGAAGATGGCTACACCTTC. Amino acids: CASSLKSEDGYTF.

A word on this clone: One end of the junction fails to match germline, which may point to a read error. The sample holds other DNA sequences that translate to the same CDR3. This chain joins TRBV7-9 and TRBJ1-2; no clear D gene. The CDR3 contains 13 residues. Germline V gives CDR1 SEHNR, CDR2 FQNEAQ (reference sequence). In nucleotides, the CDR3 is TGTGCCAGCAGCTTGGACCTAGGCTATGGCTACACTTTC. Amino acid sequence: CASSLDLGYGYTF.

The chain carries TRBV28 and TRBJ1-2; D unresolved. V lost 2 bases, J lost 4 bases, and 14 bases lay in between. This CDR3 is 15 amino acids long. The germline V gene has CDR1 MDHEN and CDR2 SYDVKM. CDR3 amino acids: CASSLPLQGIYGYTF. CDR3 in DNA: TGTGCCAGCAGTTTACCCCTTCAAGGAATCTATGGCTACACCTTC.

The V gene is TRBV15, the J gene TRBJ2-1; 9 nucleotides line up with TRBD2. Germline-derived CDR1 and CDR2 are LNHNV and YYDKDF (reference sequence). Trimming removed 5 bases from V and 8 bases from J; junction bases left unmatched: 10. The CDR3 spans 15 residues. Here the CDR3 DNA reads TGTGCCACCAGCGGTTACTTTAGCGGGGGCTATGAGCAGTTCTTC. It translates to CATSGYFSGGYEQFF.

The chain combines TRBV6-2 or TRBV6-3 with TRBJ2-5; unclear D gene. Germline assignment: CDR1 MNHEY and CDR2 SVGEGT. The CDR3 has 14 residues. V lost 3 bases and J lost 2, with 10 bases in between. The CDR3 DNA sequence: TGTGCCAGCAGTTATGTTACTCGGCAAGAGACCCAGTACTTC. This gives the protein CASSYVTRQETQYF.

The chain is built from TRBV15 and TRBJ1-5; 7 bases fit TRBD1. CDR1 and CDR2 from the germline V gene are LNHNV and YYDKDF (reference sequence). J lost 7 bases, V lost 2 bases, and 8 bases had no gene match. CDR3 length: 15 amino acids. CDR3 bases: TGTGCCACCAGCAGACTCGACAGGGAAGGACAGCCCCAGCATTTT. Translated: CATSRLDREGQPQHF.

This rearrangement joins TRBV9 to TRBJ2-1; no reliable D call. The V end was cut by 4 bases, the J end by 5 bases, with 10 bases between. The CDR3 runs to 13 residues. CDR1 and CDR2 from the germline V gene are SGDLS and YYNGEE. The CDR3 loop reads CASSPRQNNEQFF. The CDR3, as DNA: TGTGCCAGCAGCCCGCGGCAGAACAATGAGCAGTTCTTC.

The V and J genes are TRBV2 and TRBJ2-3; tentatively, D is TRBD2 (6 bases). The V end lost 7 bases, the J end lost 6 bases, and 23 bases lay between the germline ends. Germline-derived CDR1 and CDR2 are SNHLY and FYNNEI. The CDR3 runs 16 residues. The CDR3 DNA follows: TGTGCCAGCAAACAGAGGGCGGGGCCTCCCGGGGATACGCAGTATTTT. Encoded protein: CASKQRAGPPGDTQYF.

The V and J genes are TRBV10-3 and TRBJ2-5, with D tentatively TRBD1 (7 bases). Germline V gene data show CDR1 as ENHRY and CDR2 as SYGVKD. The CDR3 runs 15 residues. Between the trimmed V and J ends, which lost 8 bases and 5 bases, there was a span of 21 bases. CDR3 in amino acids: CAIGGGGQVSETQYF. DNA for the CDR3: TGTGCCATCGGAGGGGGCGGGCAGGTTTCGGAGACCCAGTACTTC.

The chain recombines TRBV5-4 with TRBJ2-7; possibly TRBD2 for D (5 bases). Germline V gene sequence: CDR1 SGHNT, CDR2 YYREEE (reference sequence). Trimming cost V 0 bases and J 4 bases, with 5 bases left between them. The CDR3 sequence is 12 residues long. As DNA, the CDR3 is TGTGCCAGCAGCTTGGGGACTTACGAGCAGTACTTC. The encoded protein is CASSLGTYEQYF.

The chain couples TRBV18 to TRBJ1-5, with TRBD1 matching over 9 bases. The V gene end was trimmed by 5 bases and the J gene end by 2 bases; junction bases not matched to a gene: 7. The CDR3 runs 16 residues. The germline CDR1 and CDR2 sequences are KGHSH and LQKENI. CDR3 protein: CASSIVGQGGNQPQHF. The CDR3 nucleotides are TGTGCCAGCTCAATCGTGGGACAGGGCGGCAATCAGCCCCAGCATTTT.

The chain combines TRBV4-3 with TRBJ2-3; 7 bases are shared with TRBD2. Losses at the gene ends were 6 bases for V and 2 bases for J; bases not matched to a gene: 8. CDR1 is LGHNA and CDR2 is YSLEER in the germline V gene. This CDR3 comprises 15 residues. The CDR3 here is CASRLLADNTDTQYF. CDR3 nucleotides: TGCGCCAGCAGGCTGCTAGCGGATAACACAGATACGCAGTATTTT.

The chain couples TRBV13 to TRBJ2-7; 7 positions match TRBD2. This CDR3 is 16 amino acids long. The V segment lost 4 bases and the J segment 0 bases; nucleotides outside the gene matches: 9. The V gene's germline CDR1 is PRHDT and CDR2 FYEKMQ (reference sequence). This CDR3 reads CASSYLSGANSYEQYF. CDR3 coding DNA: TGTGCCAGCAGCTACCTCAGCGGGGCGAACTCCTACGAGCAGTACTTC.

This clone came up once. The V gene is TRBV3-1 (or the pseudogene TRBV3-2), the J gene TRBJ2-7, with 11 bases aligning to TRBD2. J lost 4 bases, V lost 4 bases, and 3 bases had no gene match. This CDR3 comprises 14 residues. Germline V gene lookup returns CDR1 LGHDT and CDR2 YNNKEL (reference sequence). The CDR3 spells CASSPRLAGYEQYF. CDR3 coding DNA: TGTGCCAGCAGCCCCCGACTAGCGGGGTACGAGCAGTACTTC.

CDR3 DNA: TGTGCCAGCAGCTTGGGCCGCCAACTTATTTATGGCTACACCTTC. This gives the protein CASSLGRQLIYGYTF. The V gene is TRBV3-1 (or the pseudogene TRBV3-2), the J gene TRBJ1-2; D gene ambiguous. This CDR3 has 15 amino acids. Trimming took 5 bases from V and 5 from J, leaving 18 bases between them. Germline CDR1 reads LGHDT; CDR2 reads YNNKEL (reference sequence).